The next 26 T cell receptor beta chains were all read from a single sample in a study of T cell responses to AZD1222 COVID-19 vaccine. The data were produced by immunoSEQ multiplex PCR, yet TCRdb's version contains in-frame clones alone and is incomplete. The sample holds tens of thousands of clones, around nine tenths seen once. This material consisted of peripheral blood, taken 28 days after the second AZD1222 dose. These receptors were collected from an adult who received the AZD1222 COVID-19 vaccine.

This sequence joins TRBV6-5 and TRBJ2-6; 7 bases map to TRBD2. This CDR3 has 15 residues. Losses at the gene ends were 2 bases for V and 2 bases for J; bases not matched to a gene: 0. Germline-derived CDR1 and CDR2 are MNHEY and SVGAGI. DNA for the CDR3: TGTGCCAGCAGTTACCGGGGGGCTGGGGCCAACGTCCTGACTTTC. Encoded protein: CASSYRGAGANVLTF.

The genes are TRBV28 and TRBJ1-2; no definite D call. The germline gives CDR1 MDHEN, CDR2 SYDVKM. CDR3 length equals 13 residues. V was pared by 6 bases and J by 4 bases, with 12 bases between. CDR3 coding DNA: TGTGCCAGCAGAGACACCAATTCCTATGGCTACACCTTC. Its protein is CASRDTNSYGYTF.

This chain uses TRBV5-1 with TRBJ2-1; 8 positions agree with TRBD2. The J segment lost 5 bases and the V segment lost 9 bases, leaving 13 bases of the junction unmatched. Per the germline V gene, CDR1 is SGHRS and CDR2 is YFSETQ. This CDR3 is built from 15 residues. CDR3 in amino acids: CATRLNSGANNEQFF. Here the CDR3 DNA reads TGCGCCACCCGCTTGAATAGCGGGGCCAACAATGAGCAGTTCTTC.

This rearrangement joins TRBV7-2 to TRBJ2-5; D uncertain. The CDR3 is 11 residues long. Germline-derived CDR1 and CDR2 are SGHTA and FQGNSA. Trimming removed 4 bases from V and 7 bases from J, with 7 bases in between. The CDR3 region has the DNA TGTGCCAGCAGCTCTGCTTGGACCCAGTACTTC. Encoded protein: CASSSAWTQYF.

This chain uses TRBV27 with TRBJ1-4; 7 bases agree with TRBD1. The junction had 7 bases not matched to a gene; V was cut back by 4 bases and J by 5 bases. The CDR3 has 15 amino acids. Germline-derived CDR1 and CDR2 are MNHEY and SMNVEV (reference sequence). CDR3 loop: CASSSWDSSNEKLFF. CDR3 bases: TGTGCCAGCAGTTCCTGGGACAGCTCAAATGAAAAACTGTTTTTT.

The rearrangement joins TRBV10-2 to TRBJ2-3, with TRBD2 matching over 9 bases. The CDR3 sequence is 16 residues long. Looked up from germline, CDR1 is WSHSY and CDR2 is SAAADI. J lost 10 bases, V lost 5 bases, and 16 bases had no gene match. The CDR3 is CASSPSSGVLQRAQYF. The CDR3 nucleotides are TGCGCCAGCAGTCCTTCTAGCGGGGTGCTCCAGAGGGCGCAGTATTTT.

As DNA, the CDR3 is TGTGCCAGCAGTCCCCGGACAGGGGGAAACAATCAGCCCCAGCATTTT. Protein sequence: CASSPRTGGNNQPQHF. The chain employs TRBV28 and TRBJ1-5; 10 bases agree with TRBD1. Germline V gene data show CDR1 as MDHEN and CDR2 as SYDVKM. CDR3 length: 16 residues. Unmatched junction bases numbered 7, after V lost 5 bases and J lost 3 bases.

The chain recombines TRBV12-3 or TRBV12-4 with TRBJ1-1, with unresolved D. Trimming removed 5 bases from V and 0 bases from J, with 7 bases in between. The CDR3 has 13 residues. The CDR3 region has the DNA TGTGCCAGCAGTACATTTTTGAACACTGAAGCTTTCTTT. Protein: CASSTFLNTEAFF.

This chain joins TRBV24-1 and TRBJ2-7; TRBD1 matches 10 bases. The CDR3 consists of 14 residues. CDR1 KGHDR and CDR2 SFDVKD come from the germline V gene. J lost 8 bases, V lost 5 bases, and 8 bases had no gene match. The CDR3 here is CATSAAGTGEKQYF. The CDR3 coding sequence is TGTGCCACCAGTGCCGCCGGGACAGGGGAAAAGCAGTACTTC.

The rearrangement joins TRBV4-2 to TRBJ2-5; D ambiguous. Germline assignment: CDR1 LGHNA and CDR2 YNFKEQ. The CDR3 is 12 residues long. With 0 bases removed from V and 4 bases from J, the gap between germline ends came to 3 bases. Written as DNA, the CDR3 is TGTGCCAGCAGCCAAGATTTAGAGACCCAGTACTTC. It is translated as CASSQDLETQYF.

The chain recombines TRBV19 with TRBJ1-4, with TRBD1 as a possible D gene (6 bases). V lost 6 bases and J lost 5, with 16 bases in between. Per the germline V gene, CDR1 is LNHDA and CDR2 is SQIVND (reference sequence). The CDR3 runs 15 residues. The CDR3: CASSQGGLTNEKLFF. The CDR3 DNA reads as TGTGCCAGTAGCCAAGGGGGGCTCACCAATGAAAAACTGTTTTTT. Based on the CDR3 plus reference TRBV19 and TRBJ1-4, the full variable domain is DGGITQSPKYLFRKEGQNVTLSCEQNLNHDAMYWYRQDPGQGLRLIYYSQIVNDFQKGDIAEGYSVSREKKESFPLTVTSAQKNPTAFYLCASSQGGLTNEKLFFGSGTQLSVL.

This clone occurred a few times. The CDR3 region has the DNA TGTGCCAGCGGCCTGGGACAGGCGGCTGAAGCTTTCTTT. Translated, it gives CASGLGQAAEAFF. The chain links TRBV12-3 or TRBV12-4 to TRBJ1-1, with 8 bases aligning to TRBD1. V dropped 8 bases and J dropped 6; count of bases not matched to a gene: 8. The CDR3 is made up of 13 amino acids.

In DNA, the CDR3 is TGCGCCAGCAGCCCCTCTGGCAGCCGCACCTACGAGCAGTACTTC. As protein: CASSPSGSRTYEQYF. The genes are TRBV4-1 and TRBJ2-7; D gene unclear. V was cut by 4 bases and J by 2 bases, with 15 bases left in between. The germline CDR1 and CDR2 sequences are MGHRA and YSYEKL. CDR3 length equals 15 residues.

V gene TRBV7-6 combines with J gene TRBJ2-7; no clear D gene. This CDR3 spans 14 amino acids. Germline loops: CDR1 SGHVS, CDR2 FNYEAQ. The ends were cut back, 2 bases at V and 2 bases at J, with 10 bases in the middle. As DNA, the CDR3 is TGTGCCAGCAGCTTAAATGGGAATCCCTACGAGCAGTACTTC. Protein sequence: CASSLNGNPYEQYF.

This rearrangement joins TRBV18 to TRBJ1-6; 8 bases fit TRBD1. This CDR3 region has 16 residues. Germline V lookup: CDR1 KGHSH, CDR2 LQKENI. J gave up 5 bases and V 6 bases, and 9 bases lay outside the gene matches. For the CDR3, the DNA is TGTGCCAGCTCTCCGCAGGGGGCGCGGGATAATTCACCCCTCCACTTT. Its protein is CASSPQGARDNSPLHF.

Only one count was recorded for this clone. The chain couples TRBV29-1 to TRBJ2-7; a possible D gene is TRBD2 (5 bases). The V gene lost 6 bases and the J gene lost 4 bases, with 13 bases spanning the gap. Per germline, CDR1 SQVTM and CDR2 ANQGSEA. CDR3 size: 12 residues. DNA for the CDR3: TGCAGCGTCGCAATGCCGGGGTACGAGCAGTACTTC. As protein: CSVAMPGYEQYF.

This clone was seen just once. J is TRBJ2-3 and V is TRBV29-1, with 14 nucleotides matching TRBD2. CDR3 size: 15 residues. In germline, CDR1 is SQVTM, CDR2 ANQGSEA. V was clipped by 8 bases and J by 2 bases; unmatched bases: 6. In DNA form, the CDR3 reads TGCAGCTCTAAGGGACTAGCGGGGGACACAGATACGCAGTATTTT. Amino acid sequence: CSSKGLAGDTDTQYF.

This chain connects TRBV7-3 to TRBJ2-3, with D possibly being TRBD1 or TRBD2 (5 bases each). Germline CDR1 SGHTA, CDR2 FQGTGA. V was pared by 7 bases and J by 2 bases, with 13 bases between. CDR3 length: 14 amino acids. The CDR3 DNA reads as TGTGCCAGCAAACCGGGACCTAACACAGATACGCAGTATTTT. This translates into CASKPGPNTDTQYF. Complete variable domain (other parts from reference TRBV7-3 and TRBJ2-3): GAGVSQTPSNKVTEKGKYVELRCDPISGHTALYWYRQSLGQGPEFLIYFQGTGAADDSGLPNDRFFAVRPEGSVSTLKIQRTERGDSAVYLCASKPGPNTDTQYFGPGTRLTVL.

This clone was observed a handful of times. V usage is TRBV14 and J usage is TRBJ1-1; D remains unclear. V lost 0 bases and J lost 11, with 22 bases in between. The germline V gene has CDR1 SGHDN and CDR2 FVKESK. The CDR3 runs to 16 residues. The CDR3 nucleotides read TGTGCCAGCAGCCAAGATACGGGGTTGGGGTACCAGGCTGCTTTCTTT. Protein: CASSQDTGLGYQAAFF. Full variable domain (missing parts from reference TRBV14 and TRBJ1-1): EAGVTQFPSHSVIEKGQTVTLRCDPISGHDNLYWYRRVMGKEIKFLLHFVKESKQDESGMPNNRFLAERTGGTYSTLKVQPAELEDSGVYFCASSQDTGLGYQAAFFGQGTRLTVV.

V and J are TRBV5-6 and TRBJ1-6; TRBD1 is a possible D gene (5 bases). This CDR3 comprises 14 residues. The germline V gene encodes CDR1 SGHDT and CDR2 YYEEEE. Trimming removed 4 bases at V and 7 bases at J, with 12 bases between. In DNA form, the CDR3 reads TGTGCCAGCAGCCGGAGGGACCTAAATTCACCCCTCCACTTT. Protein sequence: CASSRRDLNSPLHF.

V gene TRBV4-3 combines with J gene TRBJ1-5, with D unresolved. Trimming removed 0 bases from V and 5 bases from J, with 5 bases in between. This CDR3 contains 13 residues. The V gene's germline CDR1 is LGHNA and CDR2 YSLEER. CDR3: CASSQDWDQPQHF. DNA of the CDR3: TGCGCCAGCAGCCAAGACTGGGATCAGCCCCAGCATTTT.

The gene calls are TRBV24-1 and TRBJ1-4; no clear D gene. Germline V gene sequence: CDR1 KGHDR, CDR2 SFDVKD. This CDR3 is 13 amino acids long. V dropped 7 bases and J dropped 0 bases, with 5 bases sitting between them. CDR3 nucleotide sequence: TGTGCCACCAGGTCCGCAACTAATGAAAAACTGTTTTTT. Its protein product is CATRSATNEKLFF.

This rearrangement joins TRBV19 to TRBJ2-2, with D possibly matching TRBD2 (6 bases). The germline V and J ends were trimmed by 3 bases and 6 bases, with 20 bases remaining between them. This CDR3 is 17 amino acids long. Germline V CDR1 and CDR2: LNHDA, SQIVND (reference sequence). The CDR3 nucleotides are TGTGCCAGTAGTATGAGTTTCGGGACGCGGGGATCCGGGGAGCTGTTTTTT. This codes for CASSMSFGTRGSGELFF.

This rearrangement joins TRBV25-1 to TRBJ2-5; 7 nucleotides line up with TRBD1. Germline V CDR1 and CDR2: MGHDK, SYGVNS. V lost 8 bases, J lost 5 bases, and 11 bases stayed unmatched. The CDR3 is 14 residues long. The CDR3, as DNA: TGTGCCAGCCCCCGACAGGGTGCTAGGGAGACCCAGTACTTC. It specifies CASPRQGARETQYF.

This sequence joins TRBV7-9 and TRBJ2-3; D is possibly TRBD1 (6 bases). CDR3 length: 14 residues. V lost 1 base, J lost 4 bases, and 9 bases lay in between. Germline loops: CDR1 SEHNR, CDR2 FQNEAQ (reference sequence). CDR3 in amino acids: CASSLVTGSDTQYF. The CDR3 DNA reads TGTGCCAGCAGCTTAGTAACAGGGTCAGATACGCAGTATTTT.

This clone is a singleton in its sample. The rearrangement links TRBV27 to TRBJ2-1, with a tentative D call TRBD2 (5 bases). V lost 6 bases and J 8 bases, leaving 8 bases between the germline ends. CDR1 MNHEY and CDR2 SMNVEV come from the germline V gene (reference sequence). The CDR3 runs 11 residues. CDR3 nucleotides: TGTGCCAGCAGGTTAGCGTATGAGCAGTTCTTC. Amino acid sequence: CASRLAYEQFF.